The next 6 T cell receptor beta chains were all read from a single sample in a study of T cell responses to AZD1222 COVID-19 vaccine (dated by TCRdb to about 2021). The library was prepared using the immunoSEQ multiplex PCR assay. Drawn from immuneACCESS, this table holds only the in-frame rearrangements with V and J called that TCRdb kept. Clones are partly lost; checked studies trace under half to an unresolved V gene and leave the rest unexplained. In this sample the table shows 150,000 to 200,000 clones, 85% to 95% of which occur a single time. The ten largest clonotypes hold roughly 1% of the sample. Reading the label with the study, this specimen's time point is: baseline before first vaccination. The starting material was peripheral blood, obtained on day 0 of AZD1222 vaccination. The receptors stem from an adult in good health.

The V call is TRBV5-6, the J call TRBJ2-3; D may correspond to TRBD1 or TRBD2 (5 bases each). The CDR3 totals 15 residues. Trimming pared 7 bases from V and 5 bases from J, leaving 20 bases between. Germline loops: CDR1 SGHDT, CDR2 YYEEEE. DNA of the CDR3: TGTGCCAGCGGAATTGCCGGGACCTCAGTAGATACGCAGTATTTT. Its protein is CASGIAGTSVDTQYF.

The sample holds one count of this clone. This rearrangement joins TRBV9 to TRBJ1-1, with D perhaps matching TRBD1 (5 bases). This CDR3 has 15 amino acids. The V end was cut by 4 bases, the J end by 2 bases, with 15 bases between. CDR1 is SGDLS, CDR2 YYNGEE, per germline. CDR3 sequence (DNA): TGTGCCAGCAGCTCGGGGGGGAGACAAAACACTGAAGCTTTCTTT. It codes for CASSSGGRQNTEAFF.

This rearrangement joins TRBV2 to TRBJ2-3; 7 bases map to TRBD1. Germline-derived CDR1 and CDR2 are SNHLY and FYNNEI. With V trimmed by 4 bases and J by 9 bases, 7 bases remained unmatched. The CDR3 has 13 residues. The chain's CDR3 is CASSVIETGTQYF. The CDR3 nucleotides are TGTGCCAGCAGTGTCATCGAGACAGGGACGCAGTATTTT.

The J gene is TRBJ2-7, the V gene TRBV27; a possible D gene is TRBD2 (5 bases). Germline CDR1 reads MNHEY; CDR2 reads SMNVEV (reference sequence). This CDR3 comprises 12 residues. Trimming stripped 5 bases from V and 3 bases from J, with 8 bases between. CDR3 sequence: CASSPGNYEQYF. CDR3 in DNA: TGTGCCAGCAGTCCGGGGAACTACGAGCAGTACTTC.

The chain combines TRBV29-1 with TRBJ1-1, with D possibly matching TRBD1 (5 bases). CDR1 is SQVTM and CDR2 is ANQGSEA in the germline V gene. The CDR3 spans 13 residues. V was clipped by 3 bases and J by 2 bases, with 10 bases between them. The CDR3 bases are TGCAGCGTTGATCGGGGCGGAAACACTGAAGCTTTCTTT. Translation gives CSVDRGGNTEAFF.

CDR3 DNA: TGTGCCAGCAGCGCCCGGGACACCACTGAAGCTTTCTTT. Translated: CASSARDTTEAFF. The chain joins TRBV21-1 to TRBJ1-1; the D segment call TRBD1 is taken from the table without a DNA check. TRBV21-1 is annotated as a pseudogene. The CDR3 has 13 residues.